This TCR beta chain originates from a study of cytomegalovirus exposure and HLA in healthy donors. 13 Jbeta primers and 60 Vbeta primers were used for the PCR. The protocol was immunoSEQ multiplex PCR, while the TCRdb copy is restricted to in-frame clones and leaves out a portion. The sample yields 100,000 or so clones, around 15% seen once. The CDR3 consists of 12 residues. Trimming stripped 1 base from V and 8 bases from J, with 9 bases between. Germline values: CDR1 MGHRA, CDR2 YSYEKL. The sequence came from a female donor in good health and CMV-seronegative. The chain uses TRBV4-1 and TRBJ2-7, with D uncertain. Sequenced material: PBMCs. CDR3 sequence (DNA): TGCGCCAGCAGCCAAGCAAACTATAAGCAGTACTTC. It specifies CASSQANYKQYF.